These 21 T cell receptor beta chains were all obtained from the same sample, sequenced in a study of T-cell memory formation after mild COVID-19. TCRdb used MiXCR to reprocess the 5' RACE reads, holding one entry per CDR3 protein. Of some 490,000 distinct CDR3 sequences in the sample, about 20% are singletons; the top ten hold about 12%. The material sequenced was PBMCs or a T cell subset sorted from them (not recorded which). These receptors were obtained from an adult woman who had mild COVID-19 (a few samples of this study predate the infection). Cell type and time point are not known.

V gene TRBV20-1 combines with J gene TRBJ2-1; the match to TRBD2 covers 11 bases. Germline-derived CDR1 and CDR2 are DFQATT and SNEGSKA (reference sequence). Unmatched junction bases numbered 6, after V lost 6 bases and J lost 8 bases. The CDR3 is 13 residues long. Here the CDR3 DNA reads TGCAGTGCCCCACTAGCGGGAGTGTATGAGCAGTTCTTC. Protein sequence: CSAPLAGVYEQFF.

The chain couples TRBV27 to TRBJ1-5, with D possibly being TRBD1 (5 bases). The CDR3 contains 15 residues. V lost 5 bases, J lost 3 bases, and 14 bases lay in between. The V gene's germline CDR1 is MNHEY and CDR2 SMNVEV (reference sequence). The CDR3 loop is CASSLWGGYNQPQHF. In DNA form, the CDR3 reads TGTGCCAGCAGTCTCTGGGGGGGATACAATCAGCCCCAGCATTTT.

J is TRBJ1-2 and V is TRBV7-6; no definite D call. The CDR3 contains 14 residues. V lost 0 bases, J lost 6 bases, and 11 bases lay in between. Germline V CDR1 and CDR2: SGHVS, FNYEAQ. This CDR3 reads CASSLARVRDGYTF. CDR3 DNA sequence: TGTGCCAGCAGCTTAGCGAGGGTCCGGGATGGCTACACCTTC.

The J gene is TRBJ1-1, the V gene TRBV7-2; D not certain. Germline CDR1 reads SGHTA; CDR2 reads FQGNSA. Deletions cut 4 bases from V and 6 bases from J, with 12 bases between. The CDR3 is made up of 13 amino acids. The CDR3 region has the DNA TGTGCCAGCAGCTCCGGGCATCGGGCTGAAGCTTTCTTT. Amino acids: CASSSGHRAEAFF.

The V call is TRBV5-6, the J call TRBJ1-2; 7 bases are shared with TRBD1. CDR3 size: 14 residues. Germline V gives CDR1 SGHDT, CDR2 YYEEEE. With V trimmed by 5 bases and J by 8 bases, 12 bases remained unmatched. The CDR3 DNA follows: TGTGCCAGCAGTTCGCTCGACAGGGATCGCGGCTACACCTTC. Its translation: CASSSLDRDRGYTF.

The chain has TRBV20-1 and TRBJ2-1; TRBD2 matches at 12 bases. CDR1 and CDR2 (germline): DFQATT, SNEGSKA (reference sequence). This CDR3 is 15 amino acids long. Trimming took 5 bases from V and 2 from J; bases not matched to a gene: 4. The chain's CDR3 is CSARTSGATYNEQFF. CDR3 nucleotides: TGCAGTGCTCGGACTAGCGGGGCCACCTACAATGAGCAGTTCTTC.

The gene calls are TRBV5-1 and TRBJ2-5, with D maybe TRBD2 (6 bases). V was trimmed by 1 base and J by 1 base, leaving 23 bases between them. Germline CDR1 and CDR2: SGHRS and YFSETQ. The CDR3 spans 19 residues. CDR3 amino acids: CASSLHLSPRDFGQETQYF. The CDR3 region has the DNA TGCGCCAGCAGCTTGCACCTTTCCCCGAGGGACTTTGGCCAAGAGACCCAGTACTTC.

V and J are TRBV9 and TRBJ1-1, with TRBD1 identical over 9 bases. The CDR3 contains 15 residues. From germline, CDR1 is SGDLS and CDR2 YYNGEE. With V trimmed by 4 bases and J by 1 base, 5 bases remained unmatched. The CDR3 here is CASSTRDRENTEAFF. The CDR3 DNA reads TGTGCCAGCAGCACCAGGGACAGGGAGAACACTGAAGCTTTCTTT.

This clonotype was observed a few times. In DNA, the CDR3 is TGCGCCAGCAGCTACCAAACTTCAGGGACCGGGGCCAACGTCCTGACTTTC. This codes for CASSYQTSGTGANVLTF. The chain employs TRBV4-3 and TRBJ2-6, with D tentatively TRBD1 or TRBD2 (5 bases each). Trimming stripped 5 bases from V and 4 bases from J, with 18 bases between. This CDR3 spans 17 amino acids. CDR1 and CDR2 (germline): LGHNA, YSLEER.

The J gene is TRBJ1-5, the V gene TRBV12-3 or TRBV12-4; D gene unclear. The CDR3 has 16 residues. V dropped 5 bases and J dropped 2 bases, with 16 bases sitting between them. The CDR3 sequence is CASSPEGGRRNQPQHF. CDR3 DNA: TGTGCCAGCAGTCCCGAAGGAGGGCGGCGCAATCAGCCCCAGCATTTT.

This clonotype was detected once. The chain combines TRBV12-3 or TRBV12-4 with TRBJ2-3; TRBD2 matches at 10 bases. J gave up 1 base and V 4 bases, and 11 bases lay outside the gene matches. The length of the CDR3 is 18 residues. CDR3 loop: CASSSQNPGLARTDTQYF. The CDR3 nucleotides read TGTGCCAGCAGTTCCCAGAATCCGGGACTAGCGCGCACAGATACGCAGTATTTT.

V and J are TRBV7-6 and TRBJ2-1; TRBD2 aligns across 9 bases. The length of the CDR3 is 15 residues. V was clipped by 2 bases and J by 5 bases; unmatched bases: 4. CDR1 is SGHVS and CDR2 is FNYEAQ in the germline V gene. CDR3 nucleotide sequence: TGTGCCAGCAGCTTAAGGGCGGGAGGGCACAATGAGCAGTTCTTC. Its translation is CASSLRAGGHNEQFF.

This clonotype was found many times. The rearrangement uses TRBV5-6 and TRBJ2-7; tentatively, D is TRBD1 (5 bases). Germline V CDR1 and CDR2: SGHDT, YYEEEE. This CDR3 spans 13 amino acids. V was trimmed by 7 bases and J by 3 bases, leaving 14 bases between them. The CDR3 reads CASGRNRRYEQYF. CDR3 in DNA: TGTGCCAGCGGTAGGAACAGGCGCTACGAGCAGTACTTC.

Written as DNA, the CDR3 is TGTGCCAGCAGTGATCCAACCTCTCCAAACATTCAGTACTTC. It is translated as CASSDPTSPNIQYF. V is TRBV25-1 and J is TRBJ2-4; D is ambiguous. The CDR3 extends over 14 amino acids. With 3 bases removed from V and 6 bases from J, the gap between germline ends came to 12 bases. The germline V gene encodes CDR1 MGHDK and CDR2 SYGVNS.

This clonotype was seen once. This CDR3 is CASSLTESHEQYF. CDR3 nucleotides: TGTGCCAGCAGCCTGACAGAAAGCCACGAGCAGTACTTC. The chain links TRBV3-1 to TRBJ2-7; possibly TRBD1 for D (5 bases). The CDR3 runs to 13 residues. The V gene lost 4 bases and the J gene lost 5 bases, with 12 bases spanning the gap. Germline CDR1 and CDR2: LGHDT and YNNKEL (reference sequence).

This clonotype was recorded at least ten times. The chain uses TRBV19 and TRBJ2-5; 9 positions match TRBD2. Germline assignment: CDR1 LNHDA and CDR2 SQIVND (reference sequence). CDR3 length equals 15 residues. Trimming took 3 bases from V and 5 from J; bases not matched to a gene: 7. The CDR3 region is CASSMPGLASETQYF. The CDR3 region has the DNA TGTGCCAGTAGTATGCCGGGACTAGCCTCGGAGACCCAGTACTTC.

The table lists this clonotype with many counts. CDR3 loop: CASSSGTGFRGQETQYF. The CDR3 region has the DNA TGTGCCAGCAGTTCCGGGACAGGCTTCAGGGGGCAAGAGACCCAGTACTTC. The chain links TRBV12-3 or TRBV12-4 to TRBJ2-5, with TRBD1 matching 8 bases. The CDR3 extends over 17 amino acids. V was pared by 4 bases and J by 2 bases, with 12 bases of the junction left unmatched.

This clonotype was seen a few times. This chain connects TRBV3-1 to TRBJ2-2; D remains ambiguous. The CDR3 consists of 11 residues. The V end lost 4 bases, the J end lost 6 bases, and 3 bases lay between the germline ends. The germline CDR1 and CDR2 sequences are LGHDT and YNNKEL (reference sequence). Here the CDR3 reads CASSRPGELFF. The CDR3 bases are TGTGCCAGCAGCCGCCCCGGGGAGCTGTTTTTT.

The table lists this clonotype with a few counts. The chain combines TRBV4-1 with TRBJ2-7; no definite D call. The length of the CDR3 is 15 residues. The germline V gene has CDR1 MGHRA and CDR2 YSYEKL. V lost 0 bases, J lost 3 bases, and 12 bases lay in between. CDR3: CASSQEGRLFYEQYF. As DNA, the CDR3 is TGCGCCAGCAGCCAAGAGGGCCGCCTTTTCTACGAGCAGTACTTC.

The chain joins TRBV11-2 to TRBJ2-5; D possibly corresponds to TRBD2 (6 bases). Germline values: CDR1 SGHAT, CDR2 FQNNGV. V lost 1 base to trimming and J lost 5 bases, with 20 bases between them. This CDR3 is built from 17 residues. CDR3 loop: CASSLVGTPSHEETQYF. CDR3 nucleotide sequence: TGTGCCAGCAGCTTAGTCGGGACTCCATCACACGAGGAGACCCAGTACTTC.

This clonotype was detected only a few times. This chain connects TRBV7-2 to TRBJ2-7; TRBD1 is a possible D gene (6 bases). V was pared by 1 base and J by 2 bases, with 15 bases between. There are 16 residues in the CDR3. Germline CDR1 and CDR2: SGHTA and FQGNSA. As DNA, the CDR3 is TGTGCCAGCAGCTTAGGAGGGGCAGGGGCGGCCTACGAGCAGTACTTC. Amino acid sequence: CASSLGGAGAAYEQYF.